This is a list of T cell receptor beta chains from one sample in a study of metastatic and nonmetastatic thyroid tumors. MiXCR was used by TCRdb to re-call the PCR reads. The data contain approximately 37,000 clones, about 16% of them seen just once; the ten biggest clones take up 3.8%. Sequencing was performed on blood. Receptor source: a female donor with papillary thyroid cancer or a benign thyroid nodule (not recorded which). Some clones in this sample may be carry-over from other donors' samples. CDR3s include the opening cysteine and the closing phenylalanine or tryptophan. The D gene is left open where the match is weak. Clone size is shown for a subset of rows, as once, few, many or a class of expanded clone.

cdr3_nt cdr3_aa d_call v_call clone_size j_call
TGTGCCAGCAGGGTCGACGGAAACTATGGCTACACCTTC CASRVDGNYGYTF . TRBV28 many TRBJ1-2
TGTGCCAGCATCCAAAGAGGGAGCTTAAACTATGGCTACACCTTC CASIQRGSLNYGYTF . TRBV6-1 . TRBJ1-2
TGTGCCAGCAGCTTAGATAGCGGACCGCCCTACGAGCAGTACTTC CASSLDSGPPYEQYF . TRBV7-9 many TRBJ2-7
TGCGCCAGCATCCGGGGGACCTACAATGAGCAGTTCTTC CASIRGTYNEQFF . TRBV10-1 . TRBJ2-1
TGTGCCAGCATCTCCGATACAGGGGGCACCTACGGGCAGTACTTC CASISDTGGTYGQYF TRBD1 TRBV7-8 . TRBJ2-7
TGTGCCTGGGGGACAGGGGTCGGTCAGCCCCAGCATTTT CAWGTGVGQPQHF TRBD1 TRBV30 . TRBJ1-5
TGTGCCAGCAGCTTGGTAGTCTGGACCGGGGCCTCTACCGAGGAGACCCAGTACTTC CASSLVVWTGASTEETQYF . TRBV5-6 many TRBJ2-5
TGTGCCAGCAGCTTGGCCGGACTAGCGGGCCACACCGGGGAGCTGTTTTTT CASSLAGLAGHTGELFF TRBD2 TRBV5-6 many TRBJ2-2
TGTGCCAGTAGATCACAGCCGAACACTGAAGCTTTCTTT CASRSQPNTEAFF . TRBV19 many TRBJ1-1
TGTGCCTGGAGTGTAGGAACAGGAAACACCATATATTTT CAWSVGTGNTIYF . TRBV30 many TRBJ1-3
TGTGCCAGCAGCTCGCGGCTTTACAGGGGTTCGACTGAAGCTTTCTTT CASSSRLYRGSTEAFF TRBD1 TRBV11-1 many TRBJ1-1
TGCAGTTCTAGTTACCCTCTGCAGGGAGGTTCCTACGAGCAGTACTTC CSSSYPLQGGSYEQYF . TRBV20-1 once TRBJ2-7
TGTGCCACCACATCCAATGTGCGGGGGGCTGGCACCGGGGAGCTGTTTTTT CATTSNVRGAGTGELFF TRBD2 TRBV4-2 many TRBJ2-2
TGTGCCAGCAGCCAATTCCTACCGGCACAGGTCACATACGAGCAGTACTTC CASSQFLPAQVTYEQYF . TRBV7-6 . TRBJ2-7
TGTGCCAGCAGCCAAGTAGGGACAGGGGGTTTAGGGGAGCAGTACTTC CASSQVGTGGLGEQYF TRBD1 TRBV4-2 many TRBJ2-7
TGTGCCAGCAGTCTAGTGGGGAACCATGGCTACACCTTC CASSLVGNHGYTF . TRBV28 few TRBJ1-2
TGTGCCGGCCAGACAGGGGAGCAGGAAAAACTGTTTTTT CAGQTGEQEKLFF TRBD1 TRBV2 many TRBJ1-4
TGTGCCAGCAGCGTAGGGGTGGGGGAGCTGTTTTTT CASSVGVGELFF . TRBV9 many TRBJ2-2
TGTGCCAGCAGTTTATCCCCAAGGACAGGATCGGACACTGAAGCTTTCTTT CASSLSPRTGSDTEAFF TRBD1 TRBV12-3/TRBV12-4 few TRBJ1-1
TGTGCCAGCAGCTTGGAGGGGGCGAGGGAGAACACTGAAGCTTTCTTT CASSLEGARENTEAFF TRBD1 TRBV5-8 many TRBJ1-1
TGTGCCAGCAGTTACTCACAACAGGGGTCGACAGATACGCAGTATTTT CASSYSQQGSTDTQYF TRBD1 TRBV6-6 many TRBJ2-3
TGTGCCAGTAGCCCTCGCCTATCCGTCTTCATGAACACTGAAGCTTTCTTT CASSPRLSVFMNTEAFF . TRBV19 many TRBJ1-1
TGTGCCAGCAGCTCCGGACTAGCGGCCCAAGAGACCCAGTACTTC CASSSGLAAQETQYF TRBD2 TRBV11-3 many TRBJ2-5
TGTGCCAGCAGCGTAGGTTCGGGACAGACTAATGAAAAACTGTTTTTT CASSVGSGQTNEKLFF TRBD1 TRBV9 many TRBJ1-4
TGTGCCAGCAGTATCCGGGGACTAGCGGCGGACGAGCAGTACTTC CASSIRGLAADEQYF TRBD2 TRBV6-1 medium-sized TRBJ2-7
TGTGCCAGCAGCTTAAAAGGGGGCCGTCAGCCCCAGCATTTT CASSLKGGRQPQHF TRBD1 TRBV7-9 many TRBJ1-5
TGTGCCAGCAGTTACGTCTATAGTGGGATAGGGTACAATGAGCAGTTCTTC CASSYVYSGIGYNEQFF . TRBV6-5 . TRBJ2-1
TGCAGTGCCGGACAGGACAGGGTTTTTGGAGGTGACACTGAAGCTTTCTTT CSAGQDRVFGGDTEAFF TRBD1 TRBV20-1 . TRBJ1-1
TGCGCCAGCGCCGGGACCTTGGGGGACTATGGCTACACCTTC CASAGTLGDYGYTF . TRBV4-1 many TRBJ1-2
TGTGCCAGCAGCGTAGGTTCCGGTGAGGGACAGTCGGGTTATGGCTACACCTTC CASSVGSGEGQSGYGYTF TRBD1 TRBV9 many TRBJ1-2
TGTGCCAGCAGACGACAGGGGTTCGCTGAAGCTTTCTTT CASRRQGFAEAFF TRBD1 TRBV7-3 many TRBJ1-1
TGTGCCAGCAGTGAAGCTCTTGGCAAAGGTTCACCCCTCCACTTT CASSEALGKGSPLHF . TRBV6-1 . TRBJ1-6
TGTGCCAGCAGTCCCGGGGGGTGGACAGATACGCAGTATTTT CASSPGGWTDTQYF TRBD2 TRBV6-4 many TRBJ2-3
TGTGCCAGCAGCCCCTCCGTGACAGGGGTAAACTACGAGCAGTACTTC CASSPSVTGVNYEQYF TRBD1 TRBV11-2 . TRBJ2-7
TGTGCCAGCAGCCCCACCGAGGGCAGACCTACTCTTGAAGCTTTCTTT CASSPTEGRPTLEAFF . TRBV9 many TRBJ1-1
TGCAGTGCTAGAGACGTACACCACAGGCGTCCCATGAACACTGAAGCTTTCTTT CSARDVHHRRPMNTEAFF . TRBV20-1 many TRBJ1-1
TGCAGTGCTAGAGATACAGGGGAAACTGAAGCTTTCTTT CSARDTGETEAFF TRBD1 TRBV20-1 many TRBJ1-1
TGCGCCAGCAGCTACTACACCGGGGAGCTGTTTTTT CASSYYTGELFF . TRBV5-1 many TRBJ2-2
TGCGCCAGCAGTCGGGGAGGGGGGGCGAAGGATTCACCCCTCCACTTT CASSRGGGAKDSPLHF . TRBV10-2 many TRBJ1-6
TGTGCCAGCAGTTTCCGGGGGGGCCTGGAGACCCAGTACTTC CASSFRGGLETQYF TRBD2 TRBV28 many TRBJ2-5
TGTGCCACCAGTGATTCTTCCTCCCCTGGACAGGGGTACTACAATGAGCAGTTCTTC CATSDSSSPGQGYYNEQFF TRBD1 TRBV24-1 many TRBJ2-1
TGTGCCAGCAGCTGGGGGGCCGGGGAGCTGTTTTTT CASSWGAGELFF . TRBV7-9 many TRBJ2-2